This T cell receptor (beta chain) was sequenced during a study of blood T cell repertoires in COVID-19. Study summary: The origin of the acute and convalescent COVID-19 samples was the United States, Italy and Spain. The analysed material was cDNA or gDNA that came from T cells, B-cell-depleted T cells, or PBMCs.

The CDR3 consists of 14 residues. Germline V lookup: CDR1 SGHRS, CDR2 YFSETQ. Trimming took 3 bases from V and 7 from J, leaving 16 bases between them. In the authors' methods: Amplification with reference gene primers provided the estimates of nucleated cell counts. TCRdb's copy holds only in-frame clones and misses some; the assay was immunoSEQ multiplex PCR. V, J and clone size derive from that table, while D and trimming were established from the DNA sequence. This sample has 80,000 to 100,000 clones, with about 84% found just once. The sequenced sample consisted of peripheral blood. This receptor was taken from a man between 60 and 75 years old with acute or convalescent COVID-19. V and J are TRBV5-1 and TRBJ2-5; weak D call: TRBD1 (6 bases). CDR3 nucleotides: TGCGCCAGCAGCTCGAACAGGGTCCGGGGGACCCAGTACTTC. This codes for CASSSNRVRGTQYF.